The 27 T cell receptor beta chains given below trace back to one sample, sequenced in a study of blood T cell repertoires in COVID-19 (dated by TCRdb to between 2020 and 2021). The library was made by the immunoSEQ multiplex PCR assay. TCRdb provides this immuneACCESS table in a form limited to in-frame rearrangements. Some clones are lacking; in checked studies, under half of them reflect an unresolved V gene, and why the rest are absent is not known. The sample yields about 260,000 clones; about 90% were counted once. The top ten hold around 0.87% of the sample. The material sequenced was PBMCs or T cells enriched from blood (not recorded which). All receptors come from a man aged 50 to 59 who had been exposed to COVID-19.

The rearrangement uses TRBV5-1 and TRBJ2-5; tentatively, D is TRBD2 (6 bases). CDR3 length: 14 amino acids. Trimming cost V 1 base and J 2 bases, with 9 bases left between them. The germline V gene has CDR1 SGHRS and CDR2 YFSETQ. The chain's CDR3 is CASSLHREQETQYF. The CDR3 nucleotides read TGCGCCAGCAGCTTGCATCGGGAGCAAGAGACCCAGTACTTC.

V gene TRBV28 combines with J gene TRBJ1-2; possible D gene TRBD1, 6 bases. Trimming cost V 7 bases and J 2 bases, with 17 bases left between them. Germline values: CDR1 MDHEN, CDR2 SYDVKM. The length of the CDR3 is 15 residues. CDR3 region: CASTIKDRRNYGYTF. CDR3 nucleotides: TGTGCCAGCACCATTAAGGACAGAAGAAACTATGGCTACACCTTC.

The rearrangement joins TRBV19 to TRBJ2-3; 8 bases are shared with TRBD2. The V segment lost 4 bases and the J segment 7 bases; nucleotides outside the gene matches: 4. The germline V gene has CDR1 LNHDA and CDR2 SQIVND (reference sequence). This CDR3 spans 13 amino acids. This chain's CDR3 is CASSSGRLNTQYF. Here the CDR3 DNA reads TGTGCCAGTAGTAGCGGGAGGTTAAATACGCAGTATTTT.

V gene TRBV4-1 combines with J gene TRBJ1-1, with 7 bases that match TRBD1. CDR3 length equals 17 residues. Germline V lookup: CDR1 MGHRA, CDR2 YSYEKL. Trimming cost V 0 bases and J 0 bases; bases outside gene matches: 7. CDR3 DNA sequence: TGCGCCAGCAGCCAAGAGTCGGCAGGGGGGATGAACACTGAAGCTTTCTTT. Its protein product is CASSQESAGGMNTEAFF.

V usage is TRBV19 and J usage is TRBJ1-5; D is perhaps TRBD1 (5 bases). CDR1 and CDR2 (germline): LNHDA, SQIVND (reference sequence). This CDR3 is 14 amino acids long. The V end was cut by 3 bases, the J end by 9 bases, with 15 bases between. Here the CDR3 DNA reads TGTGCCAGTAGTATTGGGACGGGGGAAGGGCCCCAGCATTTT. This encodes CASSIGTGEGPQHF.

This chain connects TRBV5-1 to TRBJ2-1; tentative D call: TRBD2 (7 bases). From germline, CDR1 is SGHRS and CDR2 YFSETQ. The CDR3 contains 16 residues. The ends were cut back, 4 bases at V and 8 bases at J, with 22 bases in the middle. The CDR3, as DNA: TGCGCCAGCAGCCTCCGCGGGCGGGGGCTGGTGGATGAGCAGTTCTTC. Protein product: CASSLRGRGLVDEQFF.

This clone was counted only a few times. This chain's CDR3 is CASSRDRESPLHF. CDR3 coding DNA: TGTGCCAGCAGCCGGGACAGGGAGTCACCCCTCCACTTT. The chain joins TRBV28 to TRBJ1-6, with 9 bases identical to TRBD1. The germline CDR1 and CDR2 sequences are MDHEN and SYDVKM. This CDR3 has 13 residues. V dropped 6 bases and J dropped 10; count of bases not matched to a gene: 4.

This chain connects TRBV28 to TRBJ1-5, with a tentative D call TRBD1 (5 bases). The V gene lost 6 bases and the J gene lost 0 bases, with 15 bases spanning the gap. The germline gives CDR1 MDHEN, CDR2 SYDVKM. The CDR3 contains 16 residues. This CDR3 is CASRTQGYDSNQPQHF. The DNA of the CDR3 is TGTGCCAGCAGAACCCAGGGTTACGATAGCAATCAGCCCCAGCATTTT.

The CDR3 region has the DNA TGTGCCAGCAGTCCTTTCCCGGGACTAGCGAGTCCCACAGATACGCAGTATTTT. Amino acid sequence: CASSPFPGLASPTDTQYF. The chain carries TRBV28 and TRBJ2-3; 10 bases align to TRBD2. The V and J ends lost 5 bases and 2 bases, in that order; junction bases with no gene match: 13. Germline lookup yields CDR1 MDHEN and CDR2 SYDVKM. CDR3 size: 18 residues.

The gene calls are TRBV15 and TRBJ2-7; 7 bases line up with TRBD2. Germline lookup yields CDR1 LNHNV and CDR2 YYDKDF (reference sequence). The CDR3 runs 14 residues. The V segment lost 1 base and the J segment 3 bases; nucleotides outside the gene matches: 3. The CDR3 region has the DNA TGTGCCACCAGCAGAGGACTAGCCGGCTACGAGCAGTACGTC. It specifies CATSRGLAGYEQYV.

The rearrangement uses TRBV14 and TRBJ1-2, with 7 bases that match TRBD1. Germline CDR1 and CDR2: SGHDN and FVKESK. The CDR3 sequence is 14 residues long. V trimming: 5 bases; J trimming: 2 bases; junction bases outside the gene matches: 5. CDR3 DNA sequence: TGTGCCAGCAGCTCGGACAGGCGGAACTATGGCTACACCTTC. Translating it yields CASSSDRRNYGYTF.

This chain joins TRBV7-9 and TRBJ2-5, with 9 bases aligning to TRBD2. Trimming cost V 6 bases and J 5 bases; bases outside gene matches: 13. Germline V lookup: CDR1 SEHNR, CDR2 FQNEAQ (reference sequence). The CDR3 runs to 16 residues. The CDR3 DNA reads as TGTGCCAGCAGTACCGGCGGACTAGCGCGGGGGGAGACCCAGTACTTC. This codes for CASSTGGLARGETQYF. The whole variable domain, filled in from reference TRBV7-9 and TRBJ2-5, reads DTGVSQNPRHKITKRGQNVTFRCDPISEHNRLYWYRQTLGQGPEFLTYFQNEAQLEKSRLLSDRFSAERPKGSFSTLEIQRTEQGDSAMYLCASSTGGLARGETQYFGPGTRLLVL.

This clone appeared once. The chain uses TRBV18 and TRBJ2-5; 10 bases are shared with TRBD1. This CDR3 region has 14 residues. The J segment lost 2 bases and the V segment lost 6 bases, leaving 3 bases of the junction unmatched. CDR1 is KGHSH and CDR2 is LQKENI in the germline V gene. The CDR3 bases are TGTGCCAGCTCTCTGGACAGGGGGCAAGAGACCCAGTACTTC. This encodes CASSLDRGQETQYF.

This clone was detected only once. The chain uses TRBV6-5 and TRBJ1-5; D may be TRBD1 (5 bases). The CDR3 is made up of 15 amino acids. CDR1 is MNHEY and CDR2 is SVGAGI in the germline V gene. The germline V and J ends were trimmed by 5 bases and 0 bases, with 11 bases remaining between them. The CDR3 region has the DNA TGTGCCAGCAGTCCAGGGTTTTATAGCAATCAGCCCCAGCATTTT. This sequence encodes CASSPGFYSNQPQHF.

V usage is TRBV6-5 and J usage is TRBJ1-2; the D gene is possibly TRBD1 (6 bases). Trimming took 8 bases from V and 9 from J, leaving 13 bases between them. In germline, CDR1 is MNHEY, CDR2 SVGAGI. This CDR3 spans 11 amino acids. The CDR3: CASGGRGSYTF. The CDR3 DNA reads as TGTGCCAGCGGGGGCAGGGGTAGCTACACCTTC.

The J gene is TRBJ2-3, the V gene TRBV10-2; 15 bases are a match to TRBD2. The length of the CDR3 is 18 residues. Per germline, CDR1 WSHSY and CDR2 SAAADI. J was trimmed by 2 bases and V by 2 bases; bases with no gene match: 5. The CDR3: CASSEGTSGRRTTDTQYF. The CDR3 DNA reads TGCGCCAGCAGTGAGGGGACTAGCGGGAGGAGAACCACAGATACGCAGTATTTT.

This clone was seen once. In DNA, the CDR3 is TGCGCCAGCAAGCAGGGCCTCTCCTACAATGAGCAGTTCTTC. Translation gives CASKQGLSYNEQFF. The chain combines TRBV5-1 with TRBJ2-1; a possible D gene is TRBD1 (5 bases). The CDR3 has 14 residues. Trimming left V 6 bases short and J 0 bases short, with 10 bases between. The germline V gene encodes CDR1 SGHRS and CDR2 YFSETQ.

V usage is TRBV7-9 and J usage is TRBJ1-2, with no clear D. Germline assignment: CDR1 SEHNR and CDR2 FQNEAQ (reference sequence). The V end was cut by 1 base, the J end by 6 bases, with 12 bases between. The CDR3 is 14 residues long. CDR3 DNA: TGTGCCAGCAGCTTAGAGCTGGGAGGGAATGGCTACACCTTC. Amino acids: CASSLELGGNGYTF.

The chain couples TRBV4-1 to TRBJ2-5; TRBD2 agrees at 8 bases. CDR3 length: 15 amino acids. V gave up 0 bases and J gave up 4 bases; unmatched junction bases: 4. Germline CDR1 reads MGHRA; CDR2 reads YSYEKL. CDR3 coding DNA: TGCGCCAGCAGCCAAGATTCGGGAGGGGTAGAGACCCAGTACTTC. Its protein is CASSQDSGGVETQYF.

The rearrangement joins TRBV28 to TRBJ2-7, with 11 positions matching TRBD1. The CDR3 sequence is 14 residues long. Trimming at V came to 6 bases and at J to 3 bases, leaving 4 bases not matched to a gene. Per the germline V gene, CDR1 is MDHEN and CDR2 is SYDVKM. CDR3 DNA: TGTGCCAGCAGCTTTGGGACAGGGGGCTACGAGCAGTACTTC. It is translated as CASSFGTGGYEQYF.

The CDR3 reads CASSLRNIDFQETQYF. CDR3 nucleotides: TGCGCCAGCAGCCTCCGAAACATAGACTTCCAAGAGACCCAGTACTTC. V usage is TRBV5-1 and J usage is TRBJ2-5; D is undetermined. This CDR3 region has 16 residues. The V gene lost 4 bases and the J gene lost 1 base, with 17 bases spanning the gap. The germline V gene has CDR1 SGHRS and CDR2 YFSETQ.

The table lists this clone with a few counts. In nucleotides, the CDR3 is TGTGCCAGCTCACCCACAACGAGGGACTATGGCTACACCTTC. Protein sequence: CASSPTTRDYGYTF. This chain uses TRBV18 with TRBJ1-2; the D is unclear. The ends were cut back, 3 bases at V and 3 bases at J, with 11 bases in the middle. Germline V gene data show CDR1 as KGHSH and CDR2 as LQKENI. CDR3 size: 14 residues. The variable domain in full, completed from reference TRBV18 and TRBJ1-2, reads NAGVMQNPRHLVRRRGQEARLRCSPMKGHSHVYWYRQLPEEGLKFMVYLQKENIIDESGMPKERFSAEFPKEGPSILRIQQVVRGDSAAYFCASSPTTRDYGYTFGSGTRLTVV.

DNA for the CDR3: TGTGCCAGCAGCCAAGTAGGGACTAGCGTCTACCAAGAGACCCAGTACTTC. Its protein product is CASSQVGTSVYQETQYF. This chain links TRBV4-2 with TRBJ2-5; 10 bases agree with TRBD2. This CDR3 region has 17 residues. Trimming at V came to 1 base and at J to 0 bases, leaving 5 bases not matched to a gene. The germline V gene has CDR1 LGHNA and CDR2 YNFKEQ.

The chain has TRBV4-2 and TRBJ2-7; D not resolved. Between the trimmed V and J ends, which lost 4 bases and 4 bases, there was a span of 11 bases. This CDR3 is 13 amino acids long. The V gene's germline CDR1 is LGHNA and CDR2 YNFKEQ. The CDR3 protein is CASSLRIGYEQYV. CDR3 sequence (DNA): TGTGCCAGCAGCCTCCGCATCGGTTACGAGCAGTACGTC.

The chain joins TRBV28 to TRBJ1-4; no clear D gene. The germline V gene encodes CDR1 MDHEN and CDR2 SYDVKM. This CDR3 comprises 14 residues. Trimming stripped 5 bases from V and 0 bases from J, with 7 bases between. The CDR3 DNA is TGTGCCAGCAGTCACTTTGCAACTAATGAAAAACTGTTTTTT. It translates to CASSHFATNEKLFF.

V gene TRBV19 combines with J gene TRBJ1-3, with D tentatively TRBD1 (5 bases). V was trimmed by 5 bases and J by 0 bases, leaving 8 bases between them. CDR1 is LNHDA, CDR2 SQIVND, per germline (reference sequence). The CDR3 is made up of 14 amino acids. CDR3 DNA sequence: TGTGCCAGTAGTCGGGGGGGCTCTGGAAACACCATATATTTT. Protein product: CASSRGGSGNTIYF. Full variable domain (remainder filled in from reference TRBV19 and TRBJ1-3): DGGITQSPKYLFRKEGQNVTLSCEQNLNHDAMYWYRQDPGQGLRLIYYSQIVNDFQKGDIAEGYSVSREKKESFPLTVTSAQKNPTAFYLCASSRGGSGNTIYFGEGSWLTVV.

The chain links TRBV5-1 to TRBJ1-5; D gene uncertain. Trimming shortened V by 4 bases and J by 7 bases, and 12 bases separated the two germline ends. Germline V gives CDR1 SGHRS, CDR2 YFSETQ. The CDR3 contains 13 residues. The CDR3 reads CASSLAAGQPQHF. The DNA for the CDR3 is TGCGCCAGCAGCCTCGCCGCAGGACAGCCCCAGCATTTT.